The sequence of this T cell receptor (beta chain) was determined in a study of beta chain features in type 1 diabetes. General study results and limits: Still unanswered here is whether HLA type influences TCRB rearrangement. The VDJ junctions of type 1 diabetes patients carried fewer insertions and more deletions.

A few counts support this clone. The antigen remains undetermined. Researchers reported sorting CD4+ naive, central memory, regulatory and stem cell-like memory cells via CD45RO/CCR7/CD25/CD127/CD95/CD27. Purities in excess of 95% were seen in all sorted populations. Isolated RNA was reverse transcribed in full, so expressed TCRB transcripts were sequenced. Repertoires were generated with immunoSEQ multiplex PCR, while TCRdb's copy carries only in-frame clones and drops some. The sample holds fewer than 900,000 clones; roughly 17% are singletons and the top ten take 0.02% to 0.025%. The CDR3 has 14 residues. V was shortened by 0 bases and J by 4 bases, with 9 bases between the two germline ends. From germline, CDR1 is SEHNR and CDR2 FQNEAQ (reference sequence).

The specimen was naive CD4+ T cells from blood. The chain joins TRBV7-9 to TRBJ1-2; D remains unclear. This receptor was obtained from a woman aged 18-29 years in good health. In nucleotides, the CDR3 is TGTGCCAGCAGCTTAGCGGGAGGGAGCTATGGCTACACCTTC. This sequence encodes CASSLAGGSYGYTF. Full variable domain (outside the CDR3, taken from reference TRBV7-9 and TRBJ1-2): DTGVSQNPRHKITKRGQNVTFRCDPISEHNRLYWYRQTLGQGPEFLTYFQNEAQLEKSRLLSDRFSAERPKGSFSTLEIQRTEQGDSAMYLCASSLAGGSYGYTFGSGTRLTVV.